The 19 T cell receptor beta chains listed next were all sequenced from one sample in a study of shared clonotypes between healthy human individuals. Sequencing used immunoSEQ multiplex PCR; TCRdb keeps in-frame clones, though not all of them. The data contain fewer than 400,000 clones, over 65% of them singletons. The sequenced sample was memory CD4+ T cells sorted from blood. The subset denotes: CD45RA-negative fraction. These receptors were taken from a man aged 25 to 45 in good health.

The chain couples TRBV19 to TRBJ2-5; 12 nucleotides agree with TRBD1. The CDR3 totals 13 residues. Unmatched junction bases numbered 3, after V lost 6 bases and J lost 7 bases. Per germline, CDR1 LNHDA and CDR2 SQIVND (reference sequence). CDR3 sequence (DNA): TGTGCCAGTAGGGGACAGGGGGCCGGGACCCAGTACTTC. Protein sequence: CASRGQGAGTQYF.

The genes are TRBV5-1 and TRBJ1-4; a possible D gene is TRBD1 (6 bases). CDR1 and CDR2 from the germline V gene are SGHRS and YFSETQ. The CDR3 totals 15 residues. Trimming removed 5 bases from V and 0 bases from J, with 11 bases in between. The CDR3 DNA is TGCGCCAGCAGAGAGGGGGGATCAACTAATGAAAAACTGTTTTTT. This codes for CASREGGSTNEKLFF.

The chain joins TRBV18 to TRBJ2-3, with 13 positions matching TRBD2. The germline CDR1 and CDR2 sequences are KGHSH and LQKENI. The CDR3 extends over 14 amino acids. V dropped 6 bases and J dropped 4; count of bases not matched to a gene: 1. CDR3 loop: CASSTSGRADTQYF. The CDR3 region has the DNA TGTGCCAGCTCCACTAGCGGGAGGGCAGATACGCAGTATTTT. Full variable domain (rest looked up from reference TRBV18 and TRBJ2-3): NAGVMQNPRHLVRRRGQEARLRCSPMKGHSHVYWYRQLPEEGLKFMVYLQKENIIDESGMPKERFSAEFPKEGPSILRIQQVVRGDSAAYFCASSTSGRADTQYFGPGTRLTVL.

The chain carries TRBV5-1 and TRBJ2-1; D ambiguous. Germline assignment: CDR1 SGHRS and CDR2 YFSETQ. Trimming shortened V by 3 bases and J by 1 base, and 11 bases separated the two germline ends. The CDR3 is 15 residues long. The CDR3 DNA follows: TGCGCCAGCAGCTCGGACCCGCAGTCCTACAATGAGCAGTTCTTC. Its translation is CASSSDPQSYNEQFF.

The chain employs TRBV28 and TRBJ2-5; the D gene is possibly TRBD2 (6 bases). V shed 5 bases and J shed 4 bases, with 14 bases lying between them. The CDR3 loop spans 14 amino acids. In germline, CDR1 is MDHEN, CDR2 SYDVKM. DNA for the CDR3: TGTGCCAGCAGTGGGACTTCCCGGAGAGAGACCCAGTACTTC. The encoded protein is CASSGTSRRETQYF.

The genes are TRBV18 and TRBJ1-5, with a tentative D call TRBD1 (6 bases). Germline V gene lookup returns CDR1 KGHSH and CDR2 LQKENI. The CDR3 runs 13 residues. V was clipped by 5 bases and J by 7 bases, with 12 bases between them. The DNA for the CDR3 is TGTGCCAGCTCAGCAGGGGAGGGCCAGCCCCAGCATTTT. Amino acid sequence: CASSAGEGQPQHF.

The chain has TRBV15 and TRBJ2-7, with 9 bases that match TRBD1. V dropped 4 bases and J dropped 3; count of bases not matched to a gene: 4. Germline V gene sequence: CDR1 LNHNV, CDR2 YYDKDF (reference sequence). This CDR3 is 14 amino acids long. The CDR3 is CATSKGQGIYEQYF. CDR3 nucleotides: TGTGCCACCAGCAAGGGACAGGGAATCTACGAGCAGTACTTC.

The V and J genes are TRBV25-1 and TRBJ2-5, with 9 bases aligning to TRBD1. CDR3 length: 16 residues. Germline V CDR1 and CDR2: MGHDK, SYGVNS. V gave up 4 bases and J gave up 2 bases; unmatched junction bases: 8. In nucleotides, the CDR3 is TGTGCCAGCAGTGCCGCCGGGACAGGGAGTCAAGAGACCCAGTACTTC. It is translated as CASSAAGTGSQETQYF. The entire variable domain, with the rest obtained from reference TRBV25-1 and TRBJ2-5, is as follows: EADIYQTPRYLVIGTGKKITLECSQTMGHDKMYWYQQDPGMELHLIHYSYGVNSTEKGDLSSESTVSRIRTEHFPLTLESARPSHTSQYLCASSAAGTGSQETQYFGPGTRLLVL.

The J gene is TRBJ2-7, the V gene TRBV5-4, with D perhaps TRBD2 (6 bases). This CDR3 region has 14 residues. The V end was cut by 8 bases, the J end by 1 base, with 16 bases between. Germline V gives CDR1 SGHNT, CDR2 YYREEE (reference sequence). The CDR3 here is CASPIRDWSYEQYF. CDR3 in DNA: TGTGCCAGTCCCATACGGGACTGGTCCTACGAGCAGTACTTC.

This clone was seen repeatedly, ten times or more. Germline and junction disagree at one end, which may indicate a read error. This chain uses TRBV28 with TRBJ1-2; maybe TRBD1 (6 bases). The germline V gene has CDR1 MDHEN and CDR2 SYDVKM. This CDR3 contains 13 residues. CDR3: CASSFPLDSPPSF. The CDR3 DNA sequence: TGTGCCAGCAGTTTCCCGCTGGACAGTCCGCCCTCCTTC.

This sequence joins TRBV7-8 and TRBJ2-7; D is undetermined. V was shortened by 2 bases and J by 3 bases, with 14 bases between the two germline ends. Germline lookup yields CDR1 SGHVS and CDR2 FQNEAQ. This CDR3 comprises 15 residues. Written as DNA, the CDR3 is TGTGCCAGCAGCTTATTTCTAAATCCTAACTACGAGCAGTACTTC. It specifies CASSLFLNPNYEQYF. Looking up the rest from reference TRBV7-8 and TRBJ2-7 gives the full variable domain: GAGVSQSPRYKVAKRGQDVALRCDPISGHVSLFWYQQALGQGPEFLTYFQNEAQLDKSGLPSDRFFAERPEGSVSTLKIQRTQQEDSAVYLCASSLFLNPNYEQYFGPGTRLTVT.

The rearrangement joins TRBV28 to TRBJ1-2; D ambiguous. Germline V gene sequence: CDR1 MDHEN, CDR2 SYDVKM. V dropped 3 bases and J dropped 6 bases, with 11 bases sitting between them. This CDR3 contains 13 residues. The CDR3 loop reads CASSLRERDGYTF. For the CDR3, the DNA is TGTGCCAGCAGTTTGAGGGAAAGGGATGGCTACACCTTC.

In this sample, this clone turned up a few times. Here the CDR3 DNA reads TGTGCCACGAGGCGGGAAGTCACTGAAGCTTTCTTT. Amino acid sequence: CATRREVTEAFF. The chain employs TRBV10-3 and TRBJ1-1; D not certain. V was clipped by 10 bases and J by 4 bases, with 13 bases between them. CDR3 length: 12 amino acids. Looked up from germline, CDR1 is ENHRY and CDR2 is SYGVKD.

The V and J genes are TRBV5-1 and TRBJ2-5; perhaps TRBD2 as D (6 bases). This CDR3 is 14 amino acids long. Germline V gene lookup returns CDR1 SGHRS and CDR2 YFSETQ. With 4 bases removed from V and 3 bases from J, the gap between germline ends came to 13 bases. CDR3 amino acids: CASSPRDSEETQYF. The CDR3 nucleotides read TGCGCCAGCAGCCCGCGGGACTCTGAAGAGACCCAGTACTTC.

The chain is built from TRBV28 and TRBJ1-4; TRBD1 is a possible D gene (5 bases). The germline V gene encodes CDR1 MDHEN and CDR2 SYDVKM. The CDR3 has 14 residues. Trimming took 6 bases from V and 5 from J, leaving 13 bases between them. CDR3 in DNA: TGTGCCAGCAGATCCGGGGGGGTCAATGAAAAACTGTTTTTT. Protein product: CASRSGGVNEKLFF.

The chain recombines TRBV27 with TRBJ2-7, with D perhaps TRBD2 (6 bases). The length of the CDR3 is 14 residues. The V end lost 5 bases, the J end lost 5 bases, and 16 bases lay between the germline ends. Germline V gene lookup returns CDR1 MNHEY and CDR2 SMNVEV (reference sequence). In nucleotides, the CDR3 is TGTGCCAGCAGTCCGGGACTGGCGGTAAACGAGCAGTACTTC. Amino acids: CASSPGLAVNEQYF.

A note on this clone: Other DNA sequences in this sample translate to the same CDR3. The chain carries TRBV19 and TRBJ1-1, with D possibly matching TRBD1 (6 bases). The germline V and J ends were trimmed by 3 bases and 3 bases, with 11 bases remaining between them. Germline V gene sequence: CDR1 LNHDA, CDR2 SQIVND (reference sequence). The CDR3 runs 14 residues. In DNA, the CDR3 is TGTGCCAGTAGTATTTGGGGGCTCGACACTGAAGCTTTCTTT. Its translation: CASSIWGLDTEAFF.

This clone has more than one count but fewer than ten. The rearrangement joins TRBV11-2 to TRBJ2-3; maybe TRBD1 (6 bases). This CDR3 comprises 15 residues. Looked up from germline, CDR1 is SGHAT and CDR2 is FQNNGV. V was pared by 0 bases and J by 3 bases, with 10 bases between. This chain's CDR3 is CASSLEGAGTDTQYF. CDR3 in DNA: TGTGCCAGCAGCTTAGAGGGGGCGGGTACAGATACGCAGTATTTT.

This chain links TRBV2 with TRBJ2-3; the D is unclear. Germline CDR1 SNHLY, CDR2 FYNNEI. Trimming stripped 0 bases from V and 4 bases from J, with 8 bases between. This CDR3 is 14 amino acids long. In nucleotides, the CDR3 is TGTGCCAGCAGTGAAGCGGAGCCCCCAGATACGCAGTATTTT. As protein: CASSEAEPPDTQYF.